This is a list of T cell receptor beta chains from one sample in a study of molecular identifiers for immune sequencing clone quantification. TCRdb analysed the PCR reads with MiXCR anew, one entry per CDR3 protein. Among over 550,000 distinct CDR3 sequences, 25% were seen once, and the ten largest hold 0.78%. The sample consisted of naive CD8+ T cells from blood, with Jurkat cell RNA spiked in. All receptors derive from a human donor in good health. Some libraries in this study had Jurkat cell RNA spiked in. Both conserved end residues are trimmed from each CDR3.

TRBV4-1,ASGQTGGTGLGGYT
TRBV16,ASTEGTGGQDTQY
TRBV11-2,ARSFANEQF
TRBV5-4,ASSPAGWETQY
TRBV6-5,ASSYGDRGETEAF
TRBV6-5,ASSYTHPTPQSLLAGYT
TRBV30,AWSNRGAYEQH
TRBV4-1,ASSQALSGVLTEAF
TRBV28,ASSRDRGGDNEQF
TRBV30,AWSVEDTQY
TRBV7-9,ASSPGFNTEAF
TRBV7-9,ASSLSEGQGNQPQH
TRBV11-2,ASRYSRPDTQY
TRBV11-2,ASSPPGPKSYEQY
TRBV15,ATSRVDRAREKLF
TRBV20-1,SARDRGHANTIY
TRBV7-9,ASSPPGGPEQY
TRBV6-2/TRBV6-3,ASSYLGSAKNIQY
TRBV5-1,ASSSEQGSGELF
TRBV6-1,ASSEPRDRVGPGANVLT
TRBV7-9,ASSKPLVPRTRLGETQY
TRBV19,ASTTWRVSGGELF
TRBV20-1,SAALGGKYEQY
TRBV27,ASSLSIGGSETQY
TRBV9,ASSDQGGAGDTQY
TRBV11-3,ASSRPGQGHDEQF
TRBV2,ASSEHSLETQY
TRBV20-1,SAGVGAEWNQPQH
TRBV2,ASRGTMSTEAF
TRBV20-1,SAPKEGLAGVTYEQY
TRBV16,ASSPGQYGEQY
TRBV6-6,ARNRDRDAGDQPQH
TRBV5-4,ASSLVGSALGWADTQY
TRBV7-9,ASSPELVYGQY
TRBV7-3,ASSLPVTGTGHTGELF
TRBV6-5,ASSYSGHEQF
TRBV19,ASSIGWGQPQH
TRBV14,ASSHEVRGVGTEAF
TRBV7-2,ASSFGSGPDRYEQY
TRBV5-6,ASSAGGNTGELF
TRBV19,ASSQQGAPPGELF
TRBV14,ASRRASESGQQY